This T cell receptor beta chain derives from a study of T-cell reconstitution after alpha-beta-depleted transplantation in children. A library of TCRbeta sequences, prepared with unique molecular identifiers, was generated. TCRdb ran MiXCR on the PCR reads and lists one entry per CDR3 protein. Of approximately 520,000 distinct CDR3 sequences listed, 32% are singletons. The sequence derives from a human donor who donated a stem cell graft to a child with aplastic anemia. Source: PBMCs from the stem cell graft donor, taken from the stem cell graft.

The CDR3 DNA follows: TGTGCCAGCAGTTACTCCGGAGAGGGACCTAATAATTCACCCCTCCACTTT. The encoded protein is CASSYSGEGPNNSPLHF. The chain links TRBV6-5 to TRBJ1-6, with a tentative D call TRBD1 (5 bases). This CDR3 is built from 17 residues. CDR1 and CDR2 from the germline V gene are MNHEY and SVGAGI. Trimming shortened V by 0 bases and J by 5 bases, and 14 bases separated the two germline ends.